One T cell receptor beta chain is described in this entry. The antigen remains undetermined. The sample originates from a study of T cell repertoires in cytomegalovirus infection. Study overall: In the study, CMV epitopes included recently identified HLA-C-restricted and well-studied HLA-B-restricted ones. CMV infection and matching HLA type were both indicated by public TCR beta signatures.

MiXCR was run by TCRdb on the reads, yielding one entry per CDR3 protein. Altogether some 560,000 distinct CDR3 sequences are present, roughly 42% being singletons, with the ten largest covering 40% to 60%. Findings of the study overall: Ex vivo, HLA-C-restricted CMV-specific TCR beta clonotypes prevailed over the rest of the response. The cumulative frequency of public TCR beta families identified carriers of CMV plus the relevant HLA.

Losses at the gene ends were 8 bases for V and 7 bases for J; bases not matched to a gene: 12. Per the germline V gene, CDR1 is MNHEY and CDR2 is SVGAGI. The CDR3 consists of 14 residues. Here the sequenced sample was cultured PBMCs, taken from culture after CMV antigen stimulation. The chain employs TRBV6-5 and TRBJ2-7; 9 positions agree with TRBD2. The sequence was obtained from a human donor in good health (CMV status not recorded). Some clones in this sample may be carry-over from other donors' samples. CDR3 residues: CASAIGGRAREQYF. The CDR3 nucleotides read TGTGCCAGCGCCATCGGCGGGAGGGCCAGGGAGCAGTACTTC.